One and the same sample provided the 4 T cell receptor beta chains below, sequenced in a study of blood T cells in healthy people across ages. A second PCR, run for roughly 6 to 11 cycles, used a sample-barcoded 5' primer plus a J-beta primer mix. TCRdb used MiXCR to reprocess the 5' RACE reads, holding one entry per CDR3 protein. The data show 450,000 to 650,000 distinct CDR3 sequences, nearly 25% seen once. These records were also assigned to another study, of T cells of mothers and their children.

What was sequenced was blood. These receptors came from a boy aged 5-17 years in good health.

This clonotype was counted between two and nine times. The chain uses TRBV29-1 and TRBJ2-5, with D uncertain. Looked up from germline, CDR1 is SQVTM and CDR2 is ANQGSEA. This CDR3 spans 15 amino acids. V was cut by 2 bases and J by 0 bases, with 13 bases left in between. Here the CDR3 DNA reads TGCAGCGTTGAACGGGTTATTAGGTACCAAGAGACCCAGTACTTC. The encoded protein is CSVERVIRYQETQYF.

The J gene is TRBJ2-3, the V gene TRBV4-3; D ambiguous. CDR1 and CDR2 from the germline V gene are LGHNA and YSLEER. With 1 base removed from V and 13 bases from J, the gap between germline ends came to 12 bases. CDR3 length equals 12 residues. The CDR3: CASSQGSGVEYF. Written as DNA, the CDR3 is TGCGCCAGCAGCCAAGGTTCCGGTGTGGAGTATTTT.

This clonotype was counted between two and nine times. The chain has TRBV25-1 and TRBJ2-3; D tentatively fits TRBD1 or TRBD2 (5 bases each). The CDR3 runs 14 residues. V lost 7 bases, J lost 2 bases, and 13 bases lay in between. Germline-derived CDR1 and CDR2 are MGHDK and SYGVNS. As DNA, the CDR3 is TGTGCCAGCACCGACGAGGGGAACACAGATACGCAGTATTTT. Its translation: CASTDEGNTDTQYF.

This chain joins TRBV2 and TRBJ2-7; D may be TRBD1 or TRBD2 (5 bases each). The CDR3 length is 15 residues. V lost 4 bases and J lost 2, with 15 bases in between. The germline gives CDR1 SNHLY, CDR2 FYNNEI. The CDR3 nucleotides read TGTGCCAGCAGTGGCGGCCCAGGGAGTCCCTACGAGCAGTACTTC. This codes for CASSGGPGSPYEQYF.